Sequencing of this T cell receptor (beta chain) was carried out in a study of T cell responses to AZD1222 COVID-19 vaccine. Overall study results and limits: The study found vaccine-associated CD4 TCRs spanning spike, dominant at 160-218 and 743-854. After two AZD1222 doses, spike-specific TCR breadth and depth rose versus day 0. The donor group comprised mostly white British people and more females; the analysis possibly underestimated clonal diversity. Seropositive status at baseline applied to only a handful of AZD1222 recipients.

As regards this clone: The antigen is not known.

There are 16 residues in the CDR3. The germline V gene has CDR1 LGHNA and CDR2 YNFKEQ. The junction had 10 bases not matched to a gene; V was cut back by 8 bases and J by 2 bases. Profiling relied on immunoSEQ multiplex PCR, and the TCRdb table lists in-frame clones only, not all of them. The sample includes 150,000 to 200,000 clones, 80% to 95% of them seen just once. The chain carries TRBV4-2 and TRBJ2-1; 9 nucleotides align to TRBD1. The source was peripheral blood, collected 28 days after the second AZD1222 dose. The source is an adult who received the AZD1222 COVID-19 vaccine. CDR3 region: CASSSNTGGAYNEQFF. The CDR3, as DNA: TGTGCCAGCTCTAGTAACACAGGGGGCGCCTACAATGAGCAGTTCTTC.